Presented here are 9 T cell receptor beta chains from one specimen sequenced in a study of blood T cell repertoires in COVID-19. This table comes from immunoSEQ multiplex PCR, and its TCRdb copy is limited to in-frame clones, with some not included. This sample yields about 430,000 clones, of which 88% are seen a single time; approximately 1.3% belongs to the top ten. Sequenced material: PBMCs or T cells enriched from blood (not recorded which). These receptors were collected from a woman under 30 who had been exposed to COVID-19.

The CDR3 DNA reads TGTGCCAGCAGCTTAGCGCAAGGGGATGGAAACACCATATATTTT. Amino acid sequence: CASSLAQGDGNTIYF. V gene TRBV7-6 combines with J gene TRBJ1-3; perhaps TRBD1 as D (5 bases). Trimming removed 0 bases from V and 3 bases from J, with 9 bases in between. The CDR3 covers 15 residues. Germline V gene sequence: CDR1 SGHVS, CDR2 FNYEAQ.

This chain connects TRBV28 to TRBJ2-5; D remains ambiguous. The germline gives CDR1 MDHEN, CDR2 SYDVKM. CDR3 length: 14 residues. With 5 bases removed from V and 1 base from J, the gap between germline ends came to 11 bases. This CDR3 reads CASSLISPQETQYF. The CDR3 DNA is TGTGCCAGCAGTCTAATCTCTCCCCAAGAGACCCAGTACTTC.

The chain uses TRBV7-9 and TRBJ2-3; possible D gene TRBD2, 5 bases. Deletions cut 5 bases from V and 5 bases from J, with 17 bases between. The CDR3 sequence is 15 residues long. Per the germline V gene, CDR1 is SEHNR and CDR2 is FQNEAQ (reference sequence). The CDR3 region is CASSPILPGIDTQYF. CDR3 bases: TGTGCCAGCAGCCCGATTCTCCCGGGGATAGATACGCAGTATTTT. The entire variable domain, with the rest obtained from reference TRBV7-9 and TRBJ2-3, is as follows: DTGVSQNPRHKITKRGQNVTFRCDPISEHNRLYWYRQTLGQGPEFLTYFQNEAQLEKSRLLSDRFSAERPKGSFSTLEIQRTEQGDSAMYLCASSPILPGIDTQYFGPGTRLTVL.

CDR3 in DNA: TGTGCCAGCAGCTTCCCGGAGCGCACAGATACGCAGTATTTT. It yields the protein CASSFPERTDTQYF. This chain joins TRBV11-2 and TRBJ2-3; D gene unclear. Trimming cost V 3 bases and J 1 base, with 8 bases left between them. There are 14 residues in the CDR3. The germline V gene encodes CDR1 SGHAT and CDR2 FQNNGV.

This clone was detected ten times or more. This chain links TRBV5-1 with TRBJ2-2; 13 bases fit TRBD2. The CDR3 contains 17 residues. Trimming removed 7 bases from V and 1 base from J; junction bases left unmatched: 7. Germline loops: CDR1 SGHRS, CDR2 YFSETQ. The CDR3 loop reads CASQGLAGERNTGELFF. The DNA of the CDR3 is TGCGCCAGCCAAGGACTAGCGGGAGAGAGGAACACCGGGGAGCTGTTTTTT.

This chain links TRBV19 with TRBJ1-6, with a tentative D call TRBD1 (6 bases). V dropped 3 bases and J dropped 7 bases, with 13 bases sitting between them. This CDR3 region has 15 residues. CDR1 is LNHDA and CDR2 is SQIVND in the germline V gene (reference sequence). The CDR3: CASSMDRTANSPLHF. CDR3 nucleotide sequence: TGTGCCAGTAGTATGGATCGGACAGCAAATTCACCCCTCCACTTT.

CDR3 coding DNA: TGTGCCAGTAGCTCCGCCGGGGGGCGGCATGAAAAACTGTTTTTT. Translated: CASSSAGGRHEKLFF. J is TRBJ1-4 and V is TRBV19; maybe TRBD1 (6 bases). V lost 6 bases and J lost 6, with 17 bases in between. Per the germline V gene, CDR1 is LNHDA and CDR2 is SQIVND (reference sequence). This CDR3 spans 15 amino acids.

This clone occurred once. The chain joins TRBV5-6 to TRBJ2-5; 8 nucleotides agree with TRBD1. The germline gives CDR1 SGHDT, CDR2 YYEEEE. The CDR3 totals 14 residues. The junction had 6 bases not matched to a gene; V was cut back by 4 bases and J by 4 bases. The CDR3 DNA sequence: TGTGCCAGCAGCATCACAGGGGGAGGAGAGACCCAGTACTTC. Its translation is CASSITGGGETQYF.

The rearrangement joins TRBV11-2 to TRBJ2-7, with 10 bases lining up with TRBD2. The ends lost 8 bases at V and 0 bases at J; junction bases unmatched: 13. This CDR3 spans 17 amino acids. Germline CDR1 SGHAT, CDR2 FQNNGV. The CDR3 spells CASRRPGLALASYEQYF. In DNA, the CDR3 is TGTGCCAGCCGACGTCCGGGACTAGCGCTGGCCTCCTACGAGCAGTACTTC.